This T cell receptor beta chain stems from a study of blood T cell repertoires in COVID-19. The wider study: Sites across the United States, Italy and Spain contributed samples from acute and convalescent COVID-19. T cells, B-cell-depleted T cells, or PBMCs supplied cDNA or gDNA.

The authors' processing: Using reference gene primer amplification, nucleated cell counts were estimated. Data came from immunoSEQ multiplex PCR; TCRdb stores just in-frame clones and leaves some out. For V, J and clone size, that table is used; D and trimming come from the DNA. The table records 200,000 to 300,000 clones, approximately 85% of them present only once. The specimen was peripheral blood. This TCR was recovered from an elderly man with acute or convalescent COVID-19.

CDR3 nucleotide sequence: TGTGCCAGCAGCTTAGTCGGGACAACTTCCTACGAGCAGTACTTC. Its translation is CASSLVGTTSYEQYF. The rearrangement joins TRBV7-2 to TRBJ2-7, with a possible D match to TRBD1 (6 bases). The CDR3 runs 15 residues. Looked up from germline, CDR1 is SGHTA and CDR2 is FQGNSA. V was shortened by 1 base and J by 1 base, with 11 bases between the two germline ends.